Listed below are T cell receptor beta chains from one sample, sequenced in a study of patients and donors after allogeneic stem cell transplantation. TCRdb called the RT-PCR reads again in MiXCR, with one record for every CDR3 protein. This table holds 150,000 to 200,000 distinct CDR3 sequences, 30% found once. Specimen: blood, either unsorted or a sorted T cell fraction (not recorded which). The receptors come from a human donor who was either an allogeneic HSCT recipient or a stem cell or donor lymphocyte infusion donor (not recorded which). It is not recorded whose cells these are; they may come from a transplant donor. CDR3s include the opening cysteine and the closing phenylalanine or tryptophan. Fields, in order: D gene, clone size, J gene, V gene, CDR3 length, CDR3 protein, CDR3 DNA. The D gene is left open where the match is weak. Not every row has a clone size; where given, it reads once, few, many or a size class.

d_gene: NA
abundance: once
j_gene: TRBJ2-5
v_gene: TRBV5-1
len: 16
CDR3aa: CASSPPTTVFEETQYF
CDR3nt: TGCGCCAGCAGCCCTCCGACTACAGTCTTTGAAGAGACCCAGTACTTC

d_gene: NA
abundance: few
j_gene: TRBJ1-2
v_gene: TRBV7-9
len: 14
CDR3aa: CASSPDGLGLGYTF
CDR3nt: TGTGCCAGCAGCCCGGACGGCTTGGGCCTTGGCTACACCTTC

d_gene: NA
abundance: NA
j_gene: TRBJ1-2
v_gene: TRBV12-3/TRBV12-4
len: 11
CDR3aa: CASSSGRNYTF
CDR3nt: TGTGCCAGCAGTTCGGGTAGAAACTACACCTTC

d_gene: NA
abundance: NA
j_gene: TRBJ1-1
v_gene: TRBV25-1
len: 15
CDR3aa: CASSEYLGAGTEAFF
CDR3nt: TGTGCCAGCAGTGAATATCTGGGGGCAGGAACTGAAGCTTTCTTT

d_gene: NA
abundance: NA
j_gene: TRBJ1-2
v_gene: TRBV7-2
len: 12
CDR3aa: CASSLGSVTALF
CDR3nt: TGTGCCAGCAGCTTAGGGAGTGTAACGGCCCTCTTC

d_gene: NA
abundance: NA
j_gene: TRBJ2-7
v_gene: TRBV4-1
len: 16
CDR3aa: CASSQVSQGGIYEQYF
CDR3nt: TGCGCCAGCAGCCAAGTTTCACAGGGGGGGATCTACGAGCAGTACTTC

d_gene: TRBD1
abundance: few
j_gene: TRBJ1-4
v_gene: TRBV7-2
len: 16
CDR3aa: CASRPGQGAPREKLFF
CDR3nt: TGTGCCAGCAGACCGGGACAGGGGGCCCCTCGGGAAAAACTGTTTTTT

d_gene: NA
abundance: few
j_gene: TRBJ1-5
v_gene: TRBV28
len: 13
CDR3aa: CASATSSWQPQHF
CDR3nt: TGTGCCAGCGCTACCTCGTCGTGGCAGCCCCAGCATTTT

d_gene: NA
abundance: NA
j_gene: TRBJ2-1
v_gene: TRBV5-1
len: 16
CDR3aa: CASSLAGRSSYNEQFF
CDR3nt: TGCGCCAGCAGCTTGGCCGGACGGAGCTCCTACAATGAGCAGTTCTTC

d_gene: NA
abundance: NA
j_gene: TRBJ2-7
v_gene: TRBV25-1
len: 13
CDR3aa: CASSAPGHGEQYF
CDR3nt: TGTGCCAGCAGTGCACCAGGACACGGCGAGCAGTACTTC

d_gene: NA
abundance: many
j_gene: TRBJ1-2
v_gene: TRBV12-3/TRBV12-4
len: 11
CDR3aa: CASSSNYGYTF
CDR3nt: TGTGCCAGCAGCTCTAACTATGGCTACACCTTC

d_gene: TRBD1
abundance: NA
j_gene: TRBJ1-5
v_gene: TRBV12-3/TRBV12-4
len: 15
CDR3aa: CASTPGQGINQPQHF
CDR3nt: TGTGCCAGCACCCCCGGACAGGGGATTAATCAGCCCCAGCATTTT